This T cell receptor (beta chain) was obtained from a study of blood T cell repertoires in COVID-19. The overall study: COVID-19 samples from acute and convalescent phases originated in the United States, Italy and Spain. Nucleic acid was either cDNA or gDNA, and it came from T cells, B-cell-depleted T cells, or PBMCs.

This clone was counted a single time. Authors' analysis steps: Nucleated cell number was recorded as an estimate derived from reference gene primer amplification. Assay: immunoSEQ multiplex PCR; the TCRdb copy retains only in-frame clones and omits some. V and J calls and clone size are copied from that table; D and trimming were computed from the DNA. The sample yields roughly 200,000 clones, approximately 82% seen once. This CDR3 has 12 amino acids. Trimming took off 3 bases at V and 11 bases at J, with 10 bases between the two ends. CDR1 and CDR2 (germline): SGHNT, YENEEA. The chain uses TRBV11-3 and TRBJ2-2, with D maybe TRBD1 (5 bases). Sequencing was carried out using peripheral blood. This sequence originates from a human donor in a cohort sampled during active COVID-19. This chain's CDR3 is CASSLRQGELFF. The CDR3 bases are TGTGCCAGCAGCTTGCGTCAGGGCGAGCTGTTTTTT.